Here is one T cell receptor beta chain with its context. Data came from immunoSEQ multiplex PCR; TCRdb stores just in-frame clones and leaves some out. The table lists about 140,000 clones, roughly 94% of them singletons. The data are from a study of control samples from healthy donors and cancer patients. Germline V gene data show CDR1 as MDHEN and CDR2 as SYDVKM. Trimming cost V 6 bases and J 1 base, with 12 bases left between them. The CDR3 is made up of 15 amino acids. Specimen: blood. The clonotype comes from a man aged 35-49 years in good health. The genes are TRBV28 and TRBJ2-2; a weak D match, TRBD1 (5 bases). The CDR3 reads CASSLGDRNTGELFF. The CDR3 coding sequence is TGTGCCAGCAGCTTAGGAGACAGGAACACCGGGGAGCTGTTTTTT.